This TCR beta chain originates from a study of CD4 T cells in relation to SARS-CoV-2 and coronaviruses. About the study: PBMCs were cultured with antigen for roughly 10 days before TCR beta sequencing.

CDR3 length equals 16 residues. Germline V gene data show CDR1 as SGHAT and CDR2 as FQNNGV. The V and J ends lost 6 bases and 2 bases, in that order; junction bases with no gene match: 5. Worth noting for this clone: The antigen is unknown.

Naive and memory CD4+ T cells were cultured with CEF, then survey-sequenced. This table comes from immunoSEQ multiplex PCR, and its TCRdb copy is limited to in-frame clones, with some not included. Among about 31,000 clones listed, more than 65% were seen once. Notes on the study in general: Pre-pandemic and post-infection samples never came from the same donor.

For around 11 days, roughly 10^5 sorted CD4+ cells grew with T cell-depleted PBMCs and CEF. The sample comprised memory CD4+ T cells from PBMCs, cultured in vitro. The J gene is TRBJ2-3, the V gene TRBV11-2, with 13 bases matching TRBD2. This clonotype was sampled from an adult with COVID-19. Written as DNA, the CDR3 is TGTGCCAGCAGACCGGGACTAGCGGGGCTCACAGATACGCAGTATTTT. It codes for CASRPGLAGLTDTQYF.